The 27 T cell receptor beta chains in this list originate from one sample, sequenced in a study of blood T cell repertoires in COVID-19. Sequencing used immunoSEQ multiplex PCR; TCRdb keeps in-frame clones, though not all of them. The sample yields tens of thousands of clones, 88% seen once. Sequencing was carried out using peripheral blood. These receptors all stem from a human donor in a cohort sampled during active COVID-19.

The chain combines TRBV30 with TRBJ2-3, with 12 bases that match TRBD2. V shed 3 bases and J 1 base; nucleotides not matched to a gene: 2. Germline-derived CDR1 and CDR2 are GTSNPN and SVGIG (reference sequence). The CDR3 is 15 residues long. The CDR3 loop is CAWSLAGGGTDTQYF. CDR3 coding DNA: TGTGCCTGGAGCCTAGCGGGAGGGGGCACAGATACGCAGTATTTT.

The genes are TRBV5-1 and TRBJ2-1; 8 bases are shared with TRBD2. The CDR3 loop spans 18 amino acids. CDR1 and CDR2 (germline): SGHRS, YFSETQ. J was trimmed by 6 bases and V by 0 bases; bases with no gene match: 14. The CDR3: CASSLVGNNGGAPNEQFF. CDR3 nucleotide sequence: TGCGCCAGCAGCTTGGTGGGGAATAACGGGGGGGCCCCCAATGAGCAGTTCTTC.

CDR3 sequence reads: CASWGGGAYEQYF. The CDR3 region has the DNA TGTGCCAGCTGGGGGGGAGGGGCCTACGAGCAGTACTTC. V is TRBV6-6 and J is TRBJ2-7, with 7 bases lining up with TRBD2. V lost 8 bases and J lost 2; bases outside the gene matches: 6. The CDR3 has 13 amino acids. Germline V lookup: CDR1 MNHNY, CDR2 SVGAGI (reference sequence).

The V and J genes are TRBV7-9 and TRBJ2-2, with TRBD2 matching 8 bases. Trimming took 9 bases from V and 4 from J; bases not matched to a gene: 10. The CDR3 is 15 amino acids. The germline CDR1 and CDR2 sequences are SEHNR and FQNEAQ (reference sequence). The CDR3 nucleotides read TGTGCCAGTTCCCTTAGCGGGGCGGGCACCGGGGAGCTGTTTTTT. Translation gives CASSLSGAGTGELFF. The whole variable domain, remainder taken from reference TRBV7-9 and TRBJ2-2, is DTGVSQNPRHKITKRGQNVTFRCDPISEHNRLYWYRQTLGQGPEFLTYFQNEAQLEKSRLLSDRFSAERPKGSFSTLEIQRTEQGDSAMYLCASSLSGAGTGELFFGEGSRLTVL.

V gene TRBV29-1 combines with J gene TRBJ1-2; 7 nucleotides line up with TRBD1. The V and J ends lost 1 base and 8 bases, in that order; junction bases with no gene match: 4. The germline CDR1 and CDR2 sequences are SQVTM and ANQGSEA. The CDR3 length is 12 residues. In nucleotides, the CDR3 is TGCAGCGTTGAAGGGGTCAGGGGGGGCTACACCTTC. Protein sequence: CSVEGVRGGYTF.

The rearrangement uses TRBV25-1 and TRBJ1-1, with 12 bases fitting TRBD1. The V gene end was trimmed by 6 bases and the J gene end by 8 bases; junction bases not matched to a gene: 4. From germline, CDR1 is MGHDK and CDR2 SYGVNS. This CDR3 is 13 amino acids long. CDR3 in amino acids: CASRGQGAGEAFF. The CDR3 DNA reads as TGTGCCAGCAGGGGACAGGGGGCTGGGGAAGCTTTCTTT. Full variable domain (outside the CDR3, taken from reference TRBV25-1 and TRBJ1-1): EADIYQTPRYLVIGTGKKITLECSQTMGHDKMYWYQQDPGMELHLIHYSYGVNSTEKGDLSSESTVSRIRTEHFPLTLESARPSHTSQYLCASRGQGAGEAFFGQGTRLTVV.

The rearrangement joins TRBV4-3 to TRBJ1-6; TRBD1 matches 7 bases. Per the germline V gene, CDR1 is LGHNA and CDR2 is YSLEER. CDR3 length equals 14 residues. With 2 bases clipped from V and 6 bases from J, the junction kept 1 base outside the gene matches. The CDR3 coding sequence is TGCGCCAGCAGCCAAAGGGACAGTAATTCACCCCTCCACTTT. This translates into CASSQRDSNSPLHF.

This chain links TRBV7-9 with TRBJ2-1; 7 nucleotides agree with TRBD1. Germline V gene data show CDR1 as SEHNR and CDR2 as FQNEAQ (reference sequence). V shed 1 base and J 4 bases; nucleotides not matched to a gene: 4. The CDR3 is made up of 15 amino acids. The chain's CDR3 is CASSLGGGRYNEQFF. CDR3 nucleotides: TGTGCCAGCAGCTTAGGAGGGGGCAGATACAATGAGCAGTTCTTC.

This clone was found a few times. This chain joins TRBV7-3 and TRBJ2-1; TRBD2 might be the D (5 bases). V lost 2 bases and J lost 7, with 15 bases in between. The length of the CDR3 is 15 residues. Germline loops: CDR1 SGHTA, CDR2 FQGTGA. DNA for the CDR3: TGTGCCAGCAGCTTAGGAGGCGTACCTGTTAATGAGCAGTTCTTC. Amino acids: CASSLGGVPVNEQFF.

The chain links TRBV9 to TRBJ1-2; D unclear. Trimming left V 4 bases short and J 2 bases short, with 12 bases between. Germline V lookup: CDR1 SGDLS, CDR2 YYNGEE. This CDR3 comprises 14 residues. CDR3 residues: CASSPGKPNYGYTF. DNA of the CDR3: TGTGCCAGCAGCCCGGGAAAACCGAACTATGGCTACACCTTC.

The V call is TRBV27, the J call TRBJ1-5; tentative D call: TRBD1 (5 bases). CDR1 and CDR2 from the germline V gene are MNHEY and SMNVEV (reference sequence). V shed 4 bases and J shed 4 bases, with 11 bases lying between them. The CDR3 is 14 amino acids. The CDR3 loop is CASSSPGKNQPQHF. The CDR3 bases are TGTGCCAGCAGTTCCCCAGGGAAAAATCAGCCCCAGCATTTT.

As to this clone: This sample also contains other DNA sequences that code for the same CDR3. Here the CDR3 reads CASSVGTGWTEAFF. In DNA form, the CDR3 reads TGTGCCAGCAGCGTAGGGACAGGGTGGACTGAAGCTTTCTTT. V usage is TRBV9 and J usage is TRBJ1-1, with TRBD1 matching 8 bases. Germline V gene sequence: CDR1 SGDLS, CDR2 YYNGEE. This CDR3 has 14 amino acids. V trimming: 0 bases; J trimming: 5 bases; junction bases outside the gene matches: 3.

This clone showed up just a few times. The V gene is TRBV25-1, the J gene TRBJ1-6, with a tentative D call TRBD1 (5 bases). Trimming removed 4 bases from V and 14 bases from J, with 12 bases in between. CDR1 is MGHDK, CDR2 SYGVNS, per germline. The CDR3 extends over 12 amino acids. The CDR3 sequence is CASSVPLRALHF. In DNA form, the CDR3 reads TGTGCCAGCAGTGTACCCCTCAGGGCCCTCCACTTT.

This chain joins TRBV27 and TRBJ1-1; D uncertain. The CDR3 consists of 16 residues. The germline gives CDR1 MNHEY, CDR2 SMNVEV (reference sequence). With 1 base removed from V and 7 bases from J, the gap between germline ends came to 19 bases. CDR3 loop: CASSLLAAPASIEAFF. The CDR3 DNA is TGTGCCAGCAGTTTATTAGCTGCCCCCGCCTCCATTGAAGCTTTCTTT.

The chain has TRBV30 and TRBJ1-1; D is unclear. The ends were cut back, 4 bases at V and 7 bases at J, with 13 bases in the middle. The CDR3 runs 12 residues. Germline V gene data show CDR1 as GTSNPN and CDR2 as SVGIG (reference sequence). The CDR3 coding sequence is TGTGCCTGGACCGAGAGCGGGCTTGAAGCTTTCTTT. This gives the protein CAWTESGLEAFF.

This clone was picked up one time. V and J are TRBV3-1 (or the pseudogene TRBV3-2) and TRBJ1-3; TRBD1 might be the D (5 bases). The CDR3 is 16 residues long. From germline, CDR1 is LGHDT and CDR2 YNNKEL (reference sequence). Trimming left V 0 bases short and J 8 bases short, with 17 bases between. The CDR3 region is CASSQDSGVQVDTIYF. CDR3 sequence (DNA): TGTGCCAGCAGCCAAGATTCGGGGGTCCAAGTTGACACCATATATTTT.

This clone is a singleton in its sample. V usage is TRBV5-1 and J usage is TRBJ2-7; TRBD1 agrees at 9 bases. The CDR3 loop spans 17 amino acids. Germline V gene lookup returns CDR1 SGHRS and CDR2 YFSETQ. V lost 0 bases, J lost 1 base, and 8 bases stayed unmatched. The CDR3 spells CASSLGRTGGASYEQYF. For the CDR3, the DNA is TGCGCCAGCAGCTTGGGTCGTACAGGGGGCGCTTCCTACGAGCAGTACTTC.

The rearrangement joins TRBV2 to TRBJ2-1; no clear D. This CDR3 is built from 13 residues. Germline V lookup: CDR1 SNHLY, CDR2 FYNNEI. The DNA of the CDR3 is TGTGCTACCCTAATGCGTGGGCTCAATGAGCAGTTCTTC. Encoded protein: CATLMRGLNEQFF.

A single count supports this clone. The chain joins TRBV28 to TRBJ2-7; unclear D gene. V dropped 7 bases and J dropped 0 bases, with 16 bases sitting between them. The length of the CDR3 is 15 residues. Germline CDR1 is MDHEN and CDR2 is SYDVKM. As DNA, the CDR3 is TGTGCCAGCACAGAGGCCACCGCAAACTCCTACGAGCAGTACTTC. The encoded protein is CASTEATANSYEQYF.

V usage is TRBV28 and J usage is TRBJ1-1, with D maybe TRBD1 (6 bases). Deletions cut 2 bases from V and 3 bases from J, with 25 bases between. The CDR3 sequence is 19 residues long. Germline assignment: CDR1 MDHEN and CDR2 SYDVKM. The CDR3 is CASSLPTEPQGIRDTEAFF. CDR3 nucleotides: TGTGCCAGCAGTTTACCTACTGAGCCTCAGGGGATAAGGGACACTGAAGCTTTCTTT.

The chain links TRBV4-1 to TRBJ1-2; D is ambiguous. The CDR3 runs to 15 residues. CDR1 and CDR2 from the germline V gene are MGHRA and YSYEKL. V gave up 1 base and J gave up 4 bases, with 13 bases separating them. The CDR3 reads CASSQGGEARYGYTF. The CDR3, as DNA: TGCGCCAGCAGCCAAGGGGGAGAGGCCCGCTATGGCTACACCTTC.

Here the CDR3 reads CASRLQGSGNTIYF. The CDR3, as DNA: TGTGCCAGCAGATTACAGGGCTCTGGAAACACCATATATTTT. This chain joins TRBV14 and TRBJ1-3, with a tentative D call TRBD1 (6 bases). The CDR3 length is 14 residues. CDR1 SGHDN and CDR2 FVKESK come from the germline V gene. The V end lost 6 bases, the J end lost 0 bases, and 9 bases lay between the germline ends.

The J gene is TRBJ2-1, the V gene TRBV13; maybe TRBD2 (6 bases). The length of the CDR3 is 17 residues. Per the germline V gene, CDR1 is PRHDT and CDR2 is FYEKMQ (reference sequence). Trimming took off 6 bases at V and 5 bases at J, with 23 bases between the two ends. CDR3 bases: TGTGCCAGCAGTTTGGGCTATCCGGGACTCGGAAACAATGAGCAGTTCTTC. It yields the protein CASSLGYPGLGNNEQFF.

This clone has just one count. The V and J genes are TRBV27 and TRBJ1-1, with a possible D match to TRBD1 (6 bases). Trimming left V 4 bases short and J 4 bases short, with 22 bases between. Germline V CDR1 and CDR2: MNHEY, SMNVEV (reference sequence). The CDR3 has 17 amino acids. The chain's CDR3 is CASSSVDVQGSGTEAFF. DNA of the CDR3: TGTGCCAGCAGTTCCGTAGACGTCCAGGGGTCGGGCACTGAAGCTTTCTTT.

This chain joins TRBV4-1 and TRBJ2-1, with a possible D match to TRBD2 (5 bases). The CDR3 is made up of 13 amino acids. V lost 0 bases to trimming and J lost 8 bases, with 8 bases between them. Per the germline V gene, CDR1 is MGHRA and CDR2 is YSYEKL. CDR3 bases: TGCGCCAGCAGCCAAGATGAGGGCCATGAGCAGTTCTTC. As protein: CASSQDEGHEQFF.

This chain links TRBV30 with TRBJ2-7, with a tentative D call TRBD1 (6 bases). CDR1 and CDR2 (germline): GTSNPN, SVGIG (reference sequence). Trimming shortened V by 5 bases and J by 9 bases, and 17 bases separated the two germline ends. The CDR3 has 12 amino acids. The CDR3 here is CAWSTGYRGQYF. The CDR3 coding sequence is TGTGCCTGGTCGACAGGCTATCGGGGGCAGTACTTC.

The genes are TRBV7-7 and TRBJ2-3; a possible D gene is TRBD2 (5 bases). V lost 2 bases and J 3 bases, leaving 12 bases between the germline ends. The CDR3 runs to 15 residues. The germline V gene encodes CDR1 SSHAT and CDR2 FNYEAQ (reference sequence). This CDR3 reads CASSLSGLSTDTQYF. The CDR3 coding sequence is TGTGCCAGCAGCTTAAGTGGACTTTCGACAGATACGCAGTATTTT.